The 26 T cell receptor beta chains given below trace back to one sample, sequenced in a study of cytomegalovirus exposure and HLA in healthy donors. The PCR made use of 60 Vbeta and 13 Jbeta primers. The repertoire was sequenced with immunoSEQ multiplex PCR; TCRdb's copy has only in-frame clones and lacks some. This repertoire comprises around 200,000 clones; its ten largest clones make up around 0.95%. Material: PBMCs. The receptors come from a woman in her twenties or thirties in good health and CMV-seropositive.

Of note for this clone: This same CDR3 is encoded by further DNA sequences in the sample. CDR3: CASSGQGRGQPQHF. Here the CDR3 DNA reads TGTGCCAGCAGTGGACAGGGAAGAGGTCAGCCCCAGCATTTT. The J gene is TRBJ1-5, the V gene TRBV2; 7 bases fit TRBD1. V shed 4 bases and J 6 bases; nucleotides not matched to a gene: 6. The CDR3 spans 14 residues. CDR1 SNHLY and CDR2 FYNNEI come from the germline V gene.

This sequence joins TRBV28 and TRBJ1-2; no definite D call. V dropped 2 bases and J dropped 4 bases, with 8 bases sitting between them. Germline V gene sequence: CDR1 MDHEN, CDR2 SYDVKM. The CDR3 covers 13 residues. The chain's CDR3 is CASSLKPGYGYTF. The DNA of the CDR3 is TGTGCCAGCAGTTTAAAGCCAGGCTATGGCTACACCTTC.

In the case of this clone: A junction end diverges from the germline sequence, so it may reflect a read error. The CDR3 loop reads CVWSTTGYGYTF. CDR3 DNA: TGTGTCTGGAGCACGACAGGCTATGGCTACACCTTC. The V call is TRBV30, the J call TRBJ1-2; tentatively, D is TRBD1 (6 bases). Germline CDR1 is GTSNPN and CDR2 is SVGIG (reference sequence). This CDR3 contains 12 residues.

The chain joins TRBV29-1 to TRBJ1-1, with TRBD1 identical over 10 bases. Germline CDR1 is SQVTM and CDR2 is ANQGSEA. The J segment lost 1 base and the V segment lost 1 base, leaving 6 bases of the junction unmatched. The CDR3 is 16 amino acids. Here the CDR3 reads CSVEGQGAIGNTEAFF. Here the CDR3 DNA reads TGCAGCGTTGAAGGACAGGGGGCGATTGGGAACACTGAAGCTTTCTTT.

As DNA, the CDR3 is TGTGCCAGCAGATACCGGGACACTGAAGCTTTCTTT. This gives the protein CASRYRDTEAFF. J is TRBJ1-1 and V is TRBV2, with no clear D. The CDR3 has 12 amino acids. V lost 6 bases, J lost 3 bases, and 8 bases lay in between. The germline V gene encodes CDR1 SNHLY and CDR2 FYNNEI.

The chain joins TRBV7-2 to TRBJ2-1; D is possibly TRBD1 (6 bases). Germline V gene sequence: CDR1 SGHTA, CDR2 FQGNSA. This CDR3 spans 16 amino acids. V dropped 5 bases and J dropped 6 bases, with 20 bases sitting between them. CDR3 sequence: CASSLVDRKSLNEQFF. The CDR3 DNA reads as TGTGCCAGCAGCCTCGTAGACAGGAAATCCCTCAATGAGCAGTTCTTC.

The chain combines TRBV6-6 with TRBJ2-7, with a weak D call TRBD2 (6 bases). CDR1 is MNHNY, CDR2 SVGAGI, per germline (reference sequence). The V gene lost 2 bases and the J gene lost 7 bases, with 18 bases spanning the gap. CDR3 length equals 15 residues. DNA for the CDR3: TGTGCCAGCAGTTACAGGGACTCCACCCCGGGTGAGCAGTACTTC. This translates into CASSYRDSTPGEQYF.

The CDR3 sequence: CASSLSWTGVYNEQFF. The CDR3 coding sequence is TGTGCCAGCAGTTTAAGTTGGACAGGGGTCTACAATGAGCAGTTCTTC. V usage is TRBV27 and J usage is TRBJ2-1, with 9 bases identical to TRBD1. The CDR3 runs to 16 residues. J gave up 3 bases and V 2 bases, and 5 bases lay outside the gene matches. The germline V gene encodes CDR1 MNHEY and CDR2 SMNVEV (reference sequence).

The V call is TRBV11-3, the J call TRBJ2-1; D not resolved. From germline, CDR1 is SGHNT and CDR2 YENEEA. The CDR3 sequence is 14 residues long. V dropped 5 bases and J dropped 8 bases, with 16 bases sitting between them. The CDR3: CASSPGGSLDEQFF. CDR3 nucleotides: TGTGCCAGCAGCCCCGGTGGTAGCTTAGATGAGCAGTTCTTC.

The V gene is TRBV5-4, the J gene TRBJ2-7; 8 bases are shared with TRBD2. Germline V gives CDR1 SGHNT, CDR2 YYREEE (reference sequence). V dropped 0 bases and J dropped 4; count of bases not matched to a gene: 6. The CDR3 length is 15 residues. Here the CDR3 reads CASSLAGSGAYEQYF. In nucleotides, the CDR3 is TGTGCCAGCAGCTTGGCGGGTAGCGGGGCGTACGAGCAGTACTTC.

This chain connects TRBV27 to TRBJ2-7; D might be TRBD2 (5 bases). The CDR3 extends over 15 amino acids. Germline V gene lookup returns CDR1 MNHEY and CDR2 SMNVEV (reference sequence). Trimming left V 2 bases short and J 3 bases short, with 14 bases between. For the CDR3, the DNA is TGTGCCAGCAGTTTACTGGACGGGATGAACTACGAGCAGTACTTC. It is translated as CASSLLDGMNYEQYF.

V gene TRBV19 combines with J gene TRBJ2-1; 9 bases fit TRBD1. Trimming took 4 bases from V and 7 from J; bases not matched to a gene: 8. CDR3 length equals 15 residues. Germline lookup yields CDR1 LNHDA and CDR2 SQIVND (reference sequence). Here the CDR3 reads CASSTRTGDGNEQFF. DNA of the CDR3: TGTGCCAGTAGTACCCGGACAGGGGATGGTAATGAGCAGTTCTTC.

The J gene is TRBJ1-3, the V gene TRBV5-4, with 7 nucleotides matching TRBD1. Germline V gene sequence: CDR1 SGHNT, CDR2 YYREEE (reference sequence). J lost 5 bases, V lost 5 bases, and 10 bases had no gene match. This CDR3 has 15 amino acids. The DNA of the CDR3 is TGTGCCAGCAGTATCGGCCGGGACAGACGAAACACCATATATTTT. Translation gives CASSIGRDRRNTIYF.

This rearrangement joins TRBV2 to TRBJ1-5; D ambiguous. V lost 2 bases and J lost 9, with 11 bases in between. Germline CDR1 is SNHLY and CDR2 is FYNNEI. CDR3 length: 13 residues. The CDR3: CASSEKGVLPQHF. CDR3 coding DNA: TGTGCCAGCAGTGAAAAAGGAGTCCTGCCCCAGCATTTT.

The chain links TRBV30 to TRBJ2-1, with 7 bases lining up with TRBD1. V shed 3 bases, J shed 6 bases, and the junction held 11 bases outside the gene matches. CDR1 and CDR2 (germline): GTSNPN, SVGIG (reference sequence). This CDR3 is built from 15 residues. This CDR3 is CAWRQVTGFGNEQFF. CDR3 nucleotide sequence: TGTGCCTGGAGGCAGGTGACAGGGTTTGGCAATGAGCAGTTCTTC. Supplemented by reference TRBV30 and TRBJ2-1, the full variable domain reads SQTIHQWPATLVQPVGSPLSLECTVEGTSNPNLYWYRQAAGRGLQLLFYSVGIGQISSEVPQNLSASRPQDRQFILSSKKLLLSDSGFYLCAWRQVTGFGNEQFFGPGTRLTVL.

This rearrangement joins TRBV28 to TRBJ2-3; TRBD1 aligns across 7 bases. V gave up 3 bases and J gave up 1 base; unmatched junction bases: 4. The CDR3 spans 15 residues. Germline V CDR1 and CDR2: MDHEN, SYDVKM. In nucleotides, the CDR3 is TGTGCCAGCAGTTTTTGGGGGACAGGCACAGATACGCAGTATTTT. It is translated as CASSFWGTGTDTQYF.

The chain links TRBV11-2 to TRBJ2-7; 10 positions match TRBD2. V dropped 1 base and J dropped 6; count of bases not matched to a gene: 6. Germline V gives CDR1 SGHAT, CDR2 FQNNGV. CDR3 length equals 15 residues. The CDR3 nucleotides are TGTGCCAGCAGCTTAGCCCCGGGACTAGCGTTCGAGCAGTACTTC. Translated: CASSLAPGLAFEQYF.

CDR3 sequence: CASLGIAGGSWYEQYF. The CDR3 DNA is TGCGCCAGCTTGGGAATAGCGGGAGGGAGCTGGTACGAGCAGTACTTC. The V and J genes are TRBV10-2 and TRBJ2-7; 11 bases match TRBD2. The CDR3 covers 16 residues. Trimming at V came to 8 bases and at J to 4 bases, leaving 13 bases not matched to a gene. The germline V gene encodes CDR1 WSHSY and CDR2 SAAADI.

This chain joins TRBV7-2 and TRBJ2-2, with 7 bases matching TRBD1. The CDR3 is 15 residues long. V lost 5 bases and J lost 2; bases outside the gene matches: 5. Germline assignment: CDR1 SGHTA and CDR2 FQGNSA. CDR3 DNA: TGTGCCAGCAGCACGGGACAGATAAACACCGGGGAGCTGTTTTTT. Translated: CASSTGQINTGELFF.

The CDR3 reads CASSRGQDYGYTF. Written as DNA, the CDR3 is TGTGCCAGCAGCCGGGGACAGGACTATGGCTACACCTTC. J is TRBJ1-2 and V is TRBV7-2; 8 bases map to TRBD1. Germline trimming cut 5 bases from V and 3 bases from J; bases unmatched to any gene: 2. CDR3 length: 13 amino acids. Looked up from germline, CDR1 is SGHTA and CDR2 is FQGNSA.

The chain employs TRBV5-4 and TRBJ2-2, with 8 bases fitting TRBD2. CDR3 length equals 17 residues. V dropped 0 bases and J dropped 4; count of bases not matched to a gene: 8. Germline CDR1 and CDR2: SGHNT and YYREEE (reference sequence). The CDR3 protein is CASSLGLARRATGELFF. The CDR3 nucleotides are TGTGCCAGCAGCTTGGGACTAGCGCGGCGGGCCACCGGGGAGCTGTTTTTT.

This sequence joins TRBV19 and TRBJ2-5; TRBD2 matches at 14 bases. CDR1 is LNHDA, CDR2 SQIVND, per germline (reference sequence). CDR3 length: 17 amino acids. V was pared by 5 bases and J by 4 bases, with 9 bases of the junction left unmatched. The CDR3 DNA reads as TGTGCCAGTAGTCCCCGGACTAGCGGGGGGCGGGGAGAGACCCAGTACTTC. Amino acids: CASSPRTSGGRGETQYF.

The J gene is TRBJ1-2, the V gene TRBV7-9; 8 nucleotides align to TRBD1. The CDR3 contains 12 residues. V was pared by 4 bases and J by 7 bases, with 2 bases of the junction left unmatched. Germline lookup yields CDR1 SEHNR and CDR2 FQNEAQ (reference sequence). CDR3 DNA sequence: TGTGCCAGCAGCTCGGACAGGGTTGGCTACACCTTC. It translates to CASSSDRVGYTF.

This sequence joins TRBV4-3 and TRBJ2-1, with 12 bases identical to TRBD2. Germline trimming cut 2 bases from V and 13 bases from J; bases unmatched to any gene: 6. The CDR3 contains 14 residues. Germline V gene lookup returns CDR1 LGHNA and CDR2 YSLEER. For the CDR3, the DNA is TGCGCCAGCAGCCAATACGGGACTAGCGGGCGACAGTTCTTC. Amino acid sequence: CASSQYGTSGRQFF.

The chain uses TRBV11-2 and TRBJ1-1; D ambiguous. The CDR3 covers 12 residues. The V and J ends lost 6 bases and 8 bases respectively, with 13 bases between them. From germline, CDR1 is SGHAT and CDR2 FQNNGV. The CDR3 sequence is CASRRELGEAFF. CDR3 nucleotides: TGTGCCAGCAGGCGGGAGCTCGGGGAAGCTTTCTTT. Filled out from reference TRBV11-2 and TRBJ1-1, the complete variable domain reads EAGVAQSPRYKIIEKRQSVAFWCNPISGHATLYWYQQILGQGPKLLIQFQNNGVVDDSQLPKDRFSAERLKGVDSTLKIQPAKLEDSAVYLCASRRELGEAFFGQGTRLTVV.

The V gene is TRBV2, the J gene TRBJ2-1, with 8 bases matching TRBD2. Per germline, CDR1 SNHLY and CDR2 FYNNEI. V shed 7 bases, J shed 1 base, and the junction held 3 bases outside the gene matches. The CDR3 has 14 amino acids. CDR3 residues: CASTGLASYNEQFF. For the CDR3, the DNA is TGTGCCAGCACCGGACTAGCTTCCTACAATGAGCAGTTCTTC.